The 10 T cell receptor beta chains presented below share a single source sample, sequenced in a study of cytomegalovirus exposure and HLA in healthy donors. The PCR made use of 60 Vbeta and 13 Jbeta primers. Method: immunoSEQ multiplex PCR; TCRdb's copy keeps in-frame clones and lacks some. The table shows about 180,000 clones, with roughly 80% occurring only once. The sample comprised PBMCs. Source of these receptors: a man aged 40-49 years in good health and CMV-seronegative.

V is TRBV27 and J is TRBJ1-1; 7 nucleotides match TRBD1. With 5 bases clipped from V and 1 base from J, the junction kept 10 bases outside the gene matches. The CDR3 spans 16 residues. CDR1 and CDR2 (germline): MNHEY, SMNVEV (reference sequence). The CDR3 is CASSPQQGTPNTEAFF. CDR3 nucleotide sequence: TGTGCCAGCAGTCCGCAACAGGGGACCCCGAACACTGAAGCTTTCTTT.

This chain connects TRBV7-5 to TRBJ2-2; the table calls TRBD2, which could not be checked here. TRBV7-5 is a documented pseudogene. The CDR3 contains 17 residues. CDR3 protein: CARSWGLAGQNTGELFF. Here the CDR3 DNA reads TGTGCCAGAAGCTGGGGACTAGCGGGGCAGAACACCGGGGAGCTGTTTTTT.

This clone was seen a single time. The chain couples TRBV28 to TRBJ2-5; D unresolved. Trimming cost V 1 base and J 2 bases, with 8 bases left between them. Germline CDR1 and CDR2: MDHEN and SYDVKM. The CDR3 consists of 14 residues. CDR3 sequence: CASSLSRIQETQYF. The CDR3 DNA reads as TGTGCCAGCAGTTTATCGCGGATTCAAGAGACCCAGTACTTC. Full variable domain (rest looked up from reference TRBV28 and TRBJ2-5): DVKVTQSSRYLVKRTGEKVFLECVQDMDHENMFWYRQDPGLGLRLIYFSYDVKMKEKGDIPEGYSVSREKKERFSLILESASTNQTSMYLCASSLSRIQETQYFGPGTRLLVL.

The chain employs TRBV6-1 and TRBJ2-3, with 10 bases lining up with TRBD2. CDR1 is MNHNS and CDR2 is SASEGT in the germline V gene. CDR3 length: 18 amino acids. The V and J ends lost 4 bases and 2 bases, in that order; junction bases with no gene match: 12. DNA of the CDR3: TGTGCCAGCAGTGGTCGATTACTAGCGGGACGACTCACAGATACGCAGTATTTT. Translation: CASSGRLLAGRLTDTQYF.

The chain uses TRBV2 and TRBJ2-7; D ambiguous. Germline lookup yields CDR1 SNHLY and CDR2 FYNNEI. The V and J ends lost 6 bases and 2 bases respectively, with 17 bases between them. The CDR3 totals 15 residues. CDR3 in DNA: TGTGCCAGCAGCAAAGCCGGAGCCCTCCCCTACGAGCAGTACTTC. It is translated as CASSKAGALPYEQYF.

V is TRBV9 and J is TRBJ1-6; TRBD1 agrees at 9 bases. The V and J ends lost 3 bases and 8 bases, in that order; junction bases with no gene match: 6. The CDR3 is made up of 15 amino acids. From germline, CDR1 is SGDLS and CDR2 YYNGEE. The CDR3 sequence: CASSGTGGSDSPLHF. As DNA, the CDR3 is TGTGCCAGCAGCGGAACAGGGGGCTCGGATTCACCCCTCCACTTT.

The V call is TRBV5-1, the J call TRBJ2-1; 12 nucleotides match TRBD2. The CDR3 loop spans 17 amino acids. V dropped 0 bases and J dropped 0; count of bases not matched to a gene: 1. The germline V gene has CDR1 SGHRS and CDR2 YFSETQ. CDR3 nucleotides: TGCGCCAGCAGCTTGGTGACTAGCGGGAGCTCCTACAATGAGCAGTTCTTC. Translation gives CASSLVTSGSSYNEQFF.

The chain has TRBV11-3 and TRBJ1-1; possible D gene TRBD1, 5 bases. The CDR3 spans 13 residues. The V end lost 5 bases, the J end lost 6 bases, and 13 bases lay between the germline ends. Germline V gives CDR1 SGHNT, CDR2 YENEEA. This chain's CDR3 is CASSIREGAEAFF. For the CDR3, the DNA is TGTGCCAGCAGCATCAGGGAAGGGGCTGAAGCTTTCTTT.

This rearrangement joins TRBV7-2 to TRBJ1-3, with 8 bases lining up with TRBD1. The CDR3 is 13 residues long. With V trimmed by 6 bases and J by 3 bases, 1 base remained unmatched. From germline, CDR1 is SGHTA and CDR2 FQGNSA. The CDR3 nucleotides read TGTGCCAGCAGTGACAGGGGTGGAAACACCATATATTTT. This codes for CASSDRGGNTIYF.

A word on this clone: The junction departs from the called germline gene at one end, perhaps through a read error. This chain links TRBV28 with TRBJ1-2, with 8 bases aligning to TRBD1. The CDR3 loop spans 15 amino acids. From germline, CDR1 is MDHEN and CDR2 SYDVKM. This CDR3 reads CVSSFPTGEGRGYTF. CDR3 DNA sequence: TGTGTCAGCAGTTTCCCGACAGGGGAGGGGCGGGGCTACACCTTC.